This T cell receptor beta chain stems from a study of blood T cell repertoires in COVID-19. Turning to the study itself: T cells, B-cell-depleted T cells, or PBMCs provided the cDNA or gDNA that served as material.

Some clones are missing from TCRdb's copy, which holds only in-frame ones; the method was immunoSEQ multiplex PCR. The sample lists about 200,000 clones; over 60% were seen once. This clone came up a few times. CDR1 is SNHLY, CDR2 FYNNEI, per germline. The CDR3 is 15 residues long. The junction had 5 bases not matched to a gene; V was cut back by 4 bases and J by 6 bases. The TCR was taken from a woman in her seventies with acute or convalescent COVID-19. The genes are TRBV2 and TRBJ1-6; 8 bases fit TRBD1. The sample was peripheral blood. The CDR3 region has the DNA TGTGCCAGCAGTGGACAGGGGCGAGGTAATTCACCCCTCCACTTT. As protein: CASSGQGRGNSPLHF.